The sequence of this TCR beta chain was determined in a study of CD8 T cell repertoires and HIV-1 epitope variants. Study as a whole: Twenty-five autologous and known Gag and Nef epitope variant peptides each stimulated T cells separately. Epitopes were three Gag families plus Nef HW9 and YT9. IL-2, IL-7 and IL-15 were added on days 3 and 7 of approximately 10-day cultures. An uncultured baseline aliquot held 1M T cells.

CDR1 is MNHEY and CDR2 is SMNVEV in the germline V gene (reference sequence). Trimming cost V 3 bases and J 2 bases, with 16 bases left between them. The CDR3 is 17 residues long. Clones were read by immunoSEQ multiplex PCR, and TCRdb kept only the in-frame ones, dropping some. Among under 100,000 clones listed, 74% were seen once. Sequenced sample: uncultured baseline CD8+ T cells from peripheral blood mononuclear cells (PBMCs). The chain is built from TRBV27 and TRBJ2-2; D tentatively reads TRBD1 or TRBD2 (6 bases each). The clonotype comes from a male donor with HIV. The CDR3 reads CASSFSGGLVNTGELFF. In DNA form, the CDR3 reads TGTGCCAGCAGTTTCTCCGGGGGCCTCGTAAACACCGGGGAGCTGTTTTTT.